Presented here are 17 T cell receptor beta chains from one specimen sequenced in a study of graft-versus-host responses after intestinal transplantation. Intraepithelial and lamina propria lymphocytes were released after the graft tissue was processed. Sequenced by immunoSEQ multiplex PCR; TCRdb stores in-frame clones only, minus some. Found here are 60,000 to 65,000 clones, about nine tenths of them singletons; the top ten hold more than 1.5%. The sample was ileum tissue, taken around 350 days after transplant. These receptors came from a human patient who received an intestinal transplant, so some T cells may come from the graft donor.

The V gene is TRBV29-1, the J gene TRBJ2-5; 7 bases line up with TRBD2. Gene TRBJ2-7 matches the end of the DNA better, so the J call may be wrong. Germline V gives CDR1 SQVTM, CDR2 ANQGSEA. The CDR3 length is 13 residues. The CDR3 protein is CSVEVGGSYEQYF. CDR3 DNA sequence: TGCAGCGTTGAAGTGGGGGGGTCCTACGAGCAGTACTTC.

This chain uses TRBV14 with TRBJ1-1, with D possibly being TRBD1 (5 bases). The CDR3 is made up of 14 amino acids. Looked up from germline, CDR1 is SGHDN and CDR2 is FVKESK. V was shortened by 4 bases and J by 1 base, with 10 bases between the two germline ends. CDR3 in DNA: TGTGCCAGCAGCCCGGGACCCTGGAACACTGAAGCTTTCTTT. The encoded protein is CASSPGPWNTEAFF.

Here the CDR3 reads CARQGGVSETQYF. As DNA, the CDR3 is TGTGCCAGACAGGGTGGGGTGTCAGAGACCCAGTACTTC. The chain links TRBV2 to TRBJ2-5; D possibly corresponds to TRBD1 (6 bases). The CDR3 has 13 amino acids. Trimming shortened V by 9 bases and J by 4 bases, and 15 bases separated the two germline ends. CDR1 and CDR2 from the germline V gene are SNHLY and FYNNEI.

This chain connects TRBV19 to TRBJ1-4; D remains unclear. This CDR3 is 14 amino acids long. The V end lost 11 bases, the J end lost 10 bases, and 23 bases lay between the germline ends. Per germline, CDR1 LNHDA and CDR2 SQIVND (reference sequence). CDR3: CALTGQLSSVKLFF. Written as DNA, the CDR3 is TGTGCCCTTACCGGCCAGCTGTCGTCGGTAAAACTGTTTTTT.

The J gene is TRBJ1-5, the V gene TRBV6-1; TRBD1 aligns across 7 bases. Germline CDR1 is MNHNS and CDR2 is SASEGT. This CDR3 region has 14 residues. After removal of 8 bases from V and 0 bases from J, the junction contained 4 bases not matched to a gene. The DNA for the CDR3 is TGTGCCAGCGACAGGGATAATAGCAATCAGCCCCAGCATTTT. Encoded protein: CASDRDNSNQPQHF.

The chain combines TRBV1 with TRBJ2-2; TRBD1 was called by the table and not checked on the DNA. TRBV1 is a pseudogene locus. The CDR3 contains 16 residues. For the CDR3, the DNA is TGCACCAGCAGCCAAGATGGGGCGGCGAACACCGGGGAGCTGTTTTTT. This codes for CTSSQDGAANTGELFF.

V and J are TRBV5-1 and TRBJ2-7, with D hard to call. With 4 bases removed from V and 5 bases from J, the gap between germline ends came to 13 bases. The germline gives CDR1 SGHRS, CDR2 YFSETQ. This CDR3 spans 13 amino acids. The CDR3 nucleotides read TGCGCCAGCAGCCCCCTATGGAACGACGAGCAGTACTTC. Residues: CASSPLWNDEQYF.

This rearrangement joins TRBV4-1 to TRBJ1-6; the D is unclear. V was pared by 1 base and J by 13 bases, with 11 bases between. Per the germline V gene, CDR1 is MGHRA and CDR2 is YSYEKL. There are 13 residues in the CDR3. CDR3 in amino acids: CASSQVNWAPLHF. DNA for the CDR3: TGCGCCAGCAGCCAAGTGAATTGGGCCCCCCTCCACTTT.

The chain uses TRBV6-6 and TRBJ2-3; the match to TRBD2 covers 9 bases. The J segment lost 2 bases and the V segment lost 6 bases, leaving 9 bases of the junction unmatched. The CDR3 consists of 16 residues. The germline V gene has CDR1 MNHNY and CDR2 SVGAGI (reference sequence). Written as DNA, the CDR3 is TGTGCCAGCAGGCACACTCCGGGACTAGCCACAGATACGCAGTATTTT. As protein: CASRHTPGLATDTQYF.

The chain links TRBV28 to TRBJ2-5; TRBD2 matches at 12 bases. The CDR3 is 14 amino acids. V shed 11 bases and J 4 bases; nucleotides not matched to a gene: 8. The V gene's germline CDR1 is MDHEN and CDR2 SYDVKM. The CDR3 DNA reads TGTGCCTATGGGCCTAGCGGGAGGGCAGAGACCCAGTACTTC. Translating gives CAYGPSGRAETQYF.

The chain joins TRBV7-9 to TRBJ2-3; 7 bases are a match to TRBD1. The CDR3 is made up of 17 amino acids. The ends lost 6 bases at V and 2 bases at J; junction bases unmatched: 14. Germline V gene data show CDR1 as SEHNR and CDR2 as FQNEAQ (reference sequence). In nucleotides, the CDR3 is TGTGCCAGCAGTTACCCCGCCGGGACAGCCTACACAGATACGCAGTATTTT. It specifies CASSYPAGTAYTDTQYF.

CDR3 DNA sequence: TGTGCCAGCAGCCCCGGGACAGGGGAGACCCAGTACTTC. This encodes CASSPGTGETQYF. The V call is TRBV5-4, the J call TRBJ2-5, with TRBD1 matching over 9 bases. Germline CDR1 is SGHNT and CDR2 is YYREEE (reference sequence). The CDR3 runs to 13 residues. The V segment lost 4 bases and the J segment 5 bases; nucleotides outside the gene matches: 3. The complete variable domain, with remaining parts taken from reference TRBV5-4 and TRBJ2-5, reads ETGVTQSPTHLIKTRGQQVTLRCSSQSGHNTVSWYQQALGQGPQFIFQYYREEENGRGNFPPRFSGLQFPNYSSELNVNALELDDSALYLCASSPGTGETQYFGPGTRLLVL.

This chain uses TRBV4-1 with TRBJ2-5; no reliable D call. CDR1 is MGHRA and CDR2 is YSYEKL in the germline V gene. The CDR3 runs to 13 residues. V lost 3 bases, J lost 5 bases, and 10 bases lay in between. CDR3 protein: CASSHTIWETQYF. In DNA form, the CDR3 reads TGCGCCAGCAGCCACACCATATGGGAGACCCAGTACTTC.

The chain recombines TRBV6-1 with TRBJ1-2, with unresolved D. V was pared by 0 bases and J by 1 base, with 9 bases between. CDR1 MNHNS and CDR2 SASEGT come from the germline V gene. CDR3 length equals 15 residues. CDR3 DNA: TGTGCCAGCAGTGAAGCGTTTACAGTTAACTATGGCTACACCTTC. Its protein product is CASSEAFTVNYGYTF.

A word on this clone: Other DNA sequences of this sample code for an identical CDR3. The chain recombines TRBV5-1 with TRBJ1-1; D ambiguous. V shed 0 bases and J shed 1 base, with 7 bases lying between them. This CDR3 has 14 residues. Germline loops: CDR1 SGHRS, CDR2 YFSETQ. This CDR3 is CASSLGPGNTEAFF. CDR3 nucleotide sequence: TGCGCCAGCAGCTTGGGGCCGGGGAACACTGAAGCTTTCTTT. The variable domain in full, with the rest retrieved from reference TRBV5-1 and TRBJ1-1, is KAGVTQTPRYLIKTRGQQVTLSCSPISGHRSVSWYQQTPGQGLQFLFEYFSETQRNKGNFPGRFSGRQFSNSRSEMNVSTLELGDSALYLCASSLGPGNTEAFFGQGTRLTVV.

CDR3 in amino acids: CASSSRTDITEAFF. The CDR3 region has the DNA TGTGCCAGCAGTTCTAGAACCGATATCACTGAAGCTTTCTTT. The chain is built from TRBV28 and TRBJ1-1; D gene uncertain. The ends were cut back, 4 bases at V and 4 bases at J, with 13 bases in the middle. CDR1 is MDHEN, CDR2 SYDVKM, per germline. The CDR3 has 14 amino acids.

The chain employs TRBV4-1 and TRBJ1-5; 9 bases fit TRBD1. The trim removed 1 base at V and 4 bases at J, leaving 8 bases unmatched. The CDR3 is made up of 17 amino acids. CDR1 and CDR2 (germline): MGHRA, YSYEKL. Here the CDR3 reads CASSQAGTGTGNQPQHF. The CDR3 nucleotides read TGCGCCAGCAGCCAAGCCGGTACCGGGACAGGGAATCAGCCCCAGCATTTT.